Sequencing of this T cell receptor (beta chain) was carried out in a study of blood T cells in healthy people across ages. In germline, CDR1 is SGHKS, CDR2 YYEKEE (reference sequence). This CDR3 region has 15 residues. Trimming shortened V by 4 bases and J by 5 bases, and 18 bases separated the two germline ends. Study-wide points: Diversity estimates from one million T cells were considered underestimates. PBMCs went unsorted, and a conclusive naive versus antigen-experienced comparison was therefore prevented.

A second PCR, run for roughly 7 to 12 cycles, used a sample-barcoded 5' primer plus a J-beta primer mix. Every individual sample yielded 2.5 million or more paired-end reads (each containing CDR3). A single record per CDR3 protein comes from TCRdb applying MiXCR to the 5' RACE reads. The sample comprises 700,000 or so distinct CDR3 sequences, 40% to 50% of which are singletons, and 25% to 30% rests with the top ten. The sample holds a few counts of this clonotype. The antigen is not known. Sequenced material: blood. This rearrangement joins TRBV5-5 to TRBJ2-5, with a weak D call TRBD2 (6 bases). The receptor was derived from a man aged 80 or over in good health. The CDR3 coding sequence is TGTGCCAGCAGCATAGGGACTTCGAGGAGGGAGACCCAGTACTTC. It translates to CASSIGTSRRETQYF.